The source of this T cell receptor (beta chain) is a study of T-cell reconstitution after alpha-beta-depleted transplantation in children. Whole-study results and caveats: It was reported that alpha-beta T cells came from several hundred expanded graft clones (about two months after transplant). Some patients' high day-60 TCRbeta diversity was attributed to recipient cells surviving conditioning. One year after transplant, T-cell counts and diversity came mostly from newly produced T cells.

Points on this clonotype: Its antigen is still unknown.

TCRbeta library construction was performed incorporating unique molecular identifiers. Each CDR3 protein gets one entry after TCRdb re-called the PCR reads with MiXCR. The repertoire holds 350,000 to 500,000 distinct CDR3 sequences, with about 45% as singletons. Material: PBMCs, obtained before TCRalphabeta/CD19-depleted stem cell transplant. The origin of this receptor is a girl aged 2-10 years with aplastic anemia, due to receive a stem cell transplant.

CDR3: CASSRSLGGAPTDTQYF. CDR3 coding DNA: TGCGCCAGCAGCAGATCCCTTGGCGGAGCCCCCACAGATACGCAGTATTTT. The rearrangement uses TRBV5-1 and TRBJ2-3, with D unresolved. V was pared by 4 bases and J by 2 bases, with 20 bases between. The length of the CDR3 is 17 residues. Germline assignment: CDR1 SGHRS and CDR2 YFSETQ.